These 22 T cell receptor beta chains were sequenced from one sample in a study of blood T cell repertoires in COVID-19. The table came from immunoSEQ multiplex PCR; TCRdb's copy has only in-frame clones and leaves some out. Of about 170,000 clones listed, around 80% are singletons. Sequencing used PBMCs or T cells enriched from blood (not recorded which). These receptors were collected from a woman aged 50 to 65 in a cohort exposed to, infected with or recovered from COVID-19 (not recorded which).

This clone showed up just once. This chain joins TRBV7-9 and TRBJ2-2; 8 bases match TRBD2. CDR3 length equals 16 residues. With 5 bases clipped from V and 5 bases from J, the junction kept 10 bases outside the gene matches. Germline values: CDR1 SEHNR, CDR2 FQNEAQ (reference sequence). CDR3 in DNA: TGTGCCAGCAGCCCCGGCCCGGGGGGGCTAACCGGGGAGCTGTTTTTT. Protein sequence: CASSPGPGGLTGELFF.

This sequence joins TRBV4-2 and TRBJ1-6; no clear D. Germline CDR1 reads LGHNA; CDR2 reads YNFKEQ. The CDR3 is 11 amino acids. Trimming shortened V by 5 bases and J by 14 bases, and 10 bases separated the two germline ends. The CDR3 region is CASSGLRSLHF. The CDR3 coding sequence is TGTGCCAGCAGCGGGCTCCGTTCCCTCCACTTT.

This chain joins TRBV7-9 and TRBJ2-7; TRBD1 matches at 10 bases. The germline V gene encodes CDR1 SEHNR and CDR2 FQNEAQ (reference sequence). The CDR3 totals 13 residues. With 1 base clipped from V and 7 bases from J, the junction kept 1 base outside the gene matches. CDR3: CASSLGTGGEQYF. The CDR3 bases are TGTGCCAGCAGCTTAGGGACAGGGGGTGAGCAGTACTTC.

This sequence joins TRBV5-6 and TRBJ1-4; 9 bases are a match to TRBD1. V was clipped by 5 bases and J by 5 bases; unmatched bases: 4. Germline V gene lookup returns CDR1 SGHDT and CDR2 YYEEEE. The CDR3 is 14 amino acids. The CDR3 region is CASSRDRDNEKLFF. For the CDR3, the DNA is TGTGCCAGCAGTCGGGACAGGGACAATGAAAAACTGTTTTTT. Supplemented by reference TRBV5-6 and TRBJ1-4, the full variable domain reads DAGVTQSPTHLIKTRGQQVTLRCSPKSGHDTVSWYQQALGQGPQFIFQYYEEEERQRGNFPDRFSGHQFPNYSSELNVNALLLGDSALYLCASSRDRDNEKLFFGSGTQLSVL.

This clone has more than one count but fewer than ten. Other nucleotide sequences in the sample specify the same CDR3. V is TRBV9 and J is TRBJ2-3; 8 nucleotides match TRBD1. Germline CDR1 reads SGDLS; CDR2 reads YYNGEE. This CDR3 region has 14 residues. V shed 2 bases and J 1 base; nucleotides not matched to a gene: 0. CDR3: CASSVGQGTDTQYF. Written as DNA, the CDR3 is TGTGCCAGCAGCGTGGGACAGGGCACAGATACGCAGTATTTT.

The genes are TRBV27 and TRBJ2-5; D might be TRBD1 (5 bases). CDR1 is MNHEY and CDR2 is SMNVEV in the germline V gene (reference sequence). V lost 1 base and J 2 bases, leaving 8 bases between the germline ends. This CDR3 contains 14 residues. CDR3 nucleotide sequence: TGTGCCAGCAGTTTATGGGCAGGGCAAGAGACCCAGTACTTC. It encodes CASSLWAGQETQYF.

Only one count was recorded for this clone. The chain joins TRBV12-3 or TRBV12-4 to TRBJ1-6; D is unresolved. Trimming removed 5 bases from V and 5 bases from J, with 4 bases in between. The CDR3 is made up of 12 amino acids. CDR3 in DNA: TGTGCCAGCAGTCCAGATAATTCACCCCTCCACTTT. It is translated as CASSPDNSPLHF.

V is TRBV10-3 and J is TRBJ1-4; possibly TRBD1 for D (5 bases). Trimming pared 5 bases from V and 9 bases from J, leaving 16 bases between. The CDR3 covers 14 residues. CDR1 and CDR2 from the germline V gene are ENHRY and SYGVKD. The CDR3: CAISQGEEVQKLFF. CDR3 nucleotides: TGTGCCATCAGTCAAGGGGAAGAGGTCCAAAAACTGTTTTTT.

The chain combines TRBV4-1 with TRBJ1-1; D gene unclear. The length of the CDR3 is 15 residues. The V gene's germline CDR1 is MGHRA and CDR2 YSYEKL. V was clipped by 1 base and J by 1 base, with 10 bases between them. DNA for the CDR3: TGCGCCAGCAGCCAAGCTGAGAATCAGAACACTGAAGCTTTCTTT. Translating gives CASSQAENQNTEAFF.

This clone turned up a few times. The gene calls are TRBV18 and TRBJ1-4; 7 nucleotides agree with TRBD1. Trimming cost V 5 bases and J 3 bases; bases outside gene matches: 6. Germline loops: CDR1 KGHSH, CDR2 LQKENI. This CDR3 contains 15 residues. CDR3 sequence (DNA): TGTGCCAGCTCAGTCCGAGGGGGCCCTAATGAAAAACTGTTTTTT. This translates into CASSVRGGPNEKLFF. The full variable domain, with the rest looked up from reference TRBV18 and TRBJ1-4, is NAGVMQNPRHLVRRRGQEARLRCSPMKGHSHVYWYRQLPEEGLKFMVYLQKENIIDESGMPKERFSAEFPKEGPSILRIQQVVRGDSAAYFCASSVRGGPNEKLFFGSGTQLSVL.

This clone was found a few times. This sequence joins TRBV30 and TRBJ2-2; perhaps TRBD2 as D (6 bases). The CDR3 sequence is 17 residues long. In germline, CDR1 is GTSNPN, CDR2 SVGIG (reference sequence). V gave up 0 bases and J gave up 0 bases, with 14 bases separating them. The CDR3 loop is CAWSVFNSGANTGELFF. The CDR3 DNA is TGTGCCTGGAGTGTATTCAATTCGGGGGCGAACACCGGGGAGCTGTTTTTT.

V usage is TRBV28 and J usage is TRBJ1-5; TRBD1 aligns across 7 bases. Germline CDR1 MDHEN, CDR2 SYDVKM. This CDR3 region has 14 residues. V was clipped by 4 bases and J by 7 bases; unmatched bases: 7. The CDR3 nucleotides are TGTGCCAGCAGTTATACAGGGGCAGGGCAGCCCCAGCATTTT. Translation: CASSYTGAGQPQHF. Supplemented by reference TRBV28 and TRBJ1-5, the full variable domain reads DVKVTQSSRYLVKRTGEKVFLECVQDMDHENMFWYRQDPGLGLRLIYFSYDVKMKEKGDIPEGYSVSREKKERFSLILESASTNQTSMYLCASSYTGAGQPQHFGDGTRLSIL.

The V and J genes are TRBV6-6 and TRBJ2-5; D possibly corresponds to TRBD1 (5 bases). The germline V and J ends were trimmed by 7 bases and 2 bases, with 8 bases remaining between them. The germline CDR1 and CDR2 sequences are MNHNY and SVGAGI (reference sequence). CDR3 length: 12 amino acids. For the CDR3, the DNA is TGTGCCAGCAAGGGGATGCAAGAGACCCAGTACTTC. This codes for CASKGMQETQYF.

CDR3 bases: TGCGCCAGCAGCCGTATGAGGGAGGAGACCCAGTACTTC. Amino acids: CASSRMREETQYF. The chain is built from TRBV4-1 and TRBJ2-5, with a tentative D call TRBD2 (5 bases). Germline V CDR1 and CDR2: MGHRA, YSYEKL. With 4 bases removed from V and 5 bases from J, the gap between germline ends came to 11 bases. The CDR3 extends over 13 amino acids.

This clone was counted between two and nine times. The chain combines TRBV7-2 with TRBJ1-5; D uncertain. There are 13 residues in the CDR3. Germline V gene data show CDR1 as SGHTA and CDR2 as FQGNSA. Deletions cut 4 bases from V and 7 bases from J, with 11 bases between. The CDR3 DNA reads as TGTGCCAGCAGCTCAAGAGTTATCCAGCCCCAGCATTTT. Translating it yields CASSSRVIQPQHF. The whole variable domain, filled in from reference TRBV7-2 and TRBJ1-5, reads GAGVSQSPSNKVTEKGKDVELRCDPISGHTALYWYRQSLGQGLEFLIYFQGNSAPDKSGLPSDRFSAERTGGSVSTLTIQRTQQEDSAVYLCASSSRVIQPQHFGDGTRLSIL.

This sequence joins TRBV5-5 and TRBJ1-5, with D possibly TRBD1 on 5 matching bases. Per germline, CDR1 SGHKS and CDR2 YYEKEE (reference sequence). The CDR3 loop spans 16 amino acids. Trimming shortened V by 1 base and J by 1 base, and 12 bases separated the two germline ends. CDR3 region: CASSLYSRASNQPQHF. The CDR3 DNA is TGTGCCAGCAGCTTGTACAGCAGGGCAAGCAATCAGCCCCAGCATTTT.

This clone has only one observation. The V and J genes are TRBV3-1 (or the pseudogene TRBV3-2) and TRBJ2-1; TRBD2 aligns across 13 bases. V lost 4 bases and J lost 2; bases outside the gene matches: 14. The CDR3 is 20 amino acids. CDR1 is LGHDT, CDR2 YNNKEL, per germline (reference sequence). Here the CDR3 reads CASSPNTSGRAWRAYNEQFF. The DNA for the CDR3 is TGTGCCAGCAGCCCAAATACTAGCGGGAGGGCCTGGAGGGCCTACAATGAGCAGTTCTTC.

This chain uses TRBV7-8 with TRBJ2-1, with TRBD2 as a possible D gene (5 bases). V was trimmed by 4 bases and J by 9 bases, leaving 10 bases between them. The CDR3 sequence is 12 residues long. The germline gives CDR1 SGHVS, CDR2 FQNEAQ. Here the CDR3 DNA reads TGTGCCAGCAGCTCGGAGCGGAGTGAGCAGTTCTTC. Its protein product is CASSSERSEQFF.

The gene calls are TRBV7-3 and TRBJ1-1, with D tentatively TRBD1 (6 bases). The V end was cut by 1 base, the J end by 4 bases, with 10 bases between. CDR1 and CDR2 from the germline V gene are SGHTA and FQGTGA. The CDR3 spans 14 residues. The CDR3 reads CASSLNGRGTEAFF. Written as DNA, the CDR3 is TGTGCCAGCAGCTTAAATGGCAGGGGCACTGAAGCTTTCTTT.

This chain connects TRBV18 to TRBJ2-1, with TRBD1 matching 12 bases. Losses at the gene ends were 2 bases for V and 4 bases for J; bases not matched to a gene: 15. The CDR3 contains 20 residues. Germline V gives CDR1 KGHSH, CDR2 LQKENI. CDR3 nucleotides: TGTGCCAGCTCACCAATACCGGGACAGGGGGCCACCTGGTTTTACAATGAGCAGTTCTTC. Translating it yields CASSPIPGQGATWFYNEQFF. Full variable domain (remainder filled in from reference TRBV18 and TRBJ2-1): NAGVMQNPRHLVRRRGQEARLRCSPMKGHSHVYWYRQLPEEGLKFMVYLQKENIIDESGMPKERFSAEFPKEGPSILRIQQVVRGDSAAYFCASSPIPGQGATWFYNEQFFGPGTRLTVL.

This sequence joins TRBV13 and TRBJ1-2, with unresolved D. The CDR3 is made up of 14 amino acids. Germline lookup yields CDR1 PRHDT and CDR2 FYEKMQ (reference sequence). Deletions cut 3 bases from V and 7 bases from J, with 15 bases between. For the CDR3, the DNA is TGTGCCAGCAGCTTTGGGGAGGACGCTATTGGCTACACCTTC. Its protein is CASSFGEDAIGYTF. Based on the CDR3 plus reference TRBV13 and TRBJ1-2, the full variable domain is AAGVIQSPRHLIKEKRETATLKCYPIPRHDTVYWYQQGPGQDPQFLISFYEKMQSDKGSIPDRFSAQQFSDYHSELNMSSLELGDSALYFCASSFGEDAIGYTFGSGTRLTVV.

This rearrangement joins TRBV11-3 to TRBJ1-6; D ambiguous. This CDR3 has 13 residues. Germline V gives CDR1 SGHNT, CDR2 YENEEA. Trimming took off 4 bases at V and 7 bases at J, with 8 bases between the two ends. The CDR3 bases are TGTGCCAGCAGCTCTTCCCCGAATTCACCCCTCCACTTT. Translated, it gives CASSSSPNSPLHF.